One and the same sample provided the 10 T cell receptor beta chains below, sequenced in a study of blood T cell repertoires in COVID-19. Libraries were prepared by immunoSEQ multiplex PCR; TCRdb keeps only in-frame clonotypes and omits some of them. The data show some 39,000 clones, around 85% seen once. Material for sequencing was peripheral blood. These receptors all stem from a man aged 55-75 years with acute or convalescent COVID-19.

J is TRBJ2-3 and V is TRBV5-1; 8 bases are shared with TRBD2. The junction had 10 bases not matched to a gene; V was cut back by 3 bases and J by 7 bases. The germline V gene has CDR1 SGHRS and CDR2 YFSETQ. The CDR3 spans 15 residues. The CDR3 DNA follows: TGCGCCAGCAGCTCTGAGCGGGAGCGTCAGAATACGCAGTATTTT. This codes for CASSSERERQNTQYF.

The chain recombines TRBV5-6 with TRBJ2-1, with D possibly being TRBD1 (6 bases). CDR3 length: 12 amino acids. Germline V gives CDR1 SGHDT, CDR2 YYEEEE. The V end lost 7 bases, the J end lost 6 bases, and 11 bases lay between the germline ends. CDR3 DNA: TGTGCCAGCGCAGGGGTCTCCAATGAGCAGTTCTTC. It codes for CASAGVSNEQFF.

This chain uses TRBV7-2 with TRBJ2-1, with 8 bases that match TRBD2. The J segment lost 6 bases and the V segment lost 1 base, leaving 5 bases of the junction unmatched. The CDR3 covers 15 residues. The germline gives CDR1 SGHTA, CDR2 FQGNSA. The CDR3 DNA reads as TGTGCCAGCAGCTTAGTCGGGGGGGCTGGCAATGAGCAGTTCTTC. Translating it yields CASSLVGGAGNEQFF.

V and J are TRBV7-2 and TRBJ2-7; TRBD1 aligns across 10 bases. The V gene's germline CDR1 is SGHTA and CDR2 FQGNSA. The V gene end was trimmed by 7 bases and the J gene end by 7 bases; junction bases not matched to a gene: 7. CDR3 length: 13 residues. The CDR3 region is CASNQDRGREQYF. In DNA form, the CDR3 reads TGTGCCAGCAACCAAGACAGGGGGCGAGAGCAGTACTTC.

This clone has more than one count but fewer than ten. The V and J genes are TRBV9 and TRBJ2-3; 12 nucleotides line up with TRBD2. Germline V gene lookup returns CDR1 SGDLS and CDR2 YYNGEE. The CDR3 extends over 18 amino acids. The V segment lost 4 bases and the J segment 3 bases; nucleotides outside the gene matches: 12. CDR3 in DNA: TGTGCCAGCAGCTTAAAGACTAGCGGGGGCTTGGGGACAGATACGCAGTATTTT. This gives the protein CASSLKTSGGLGTDTQYF. The complete variable domain, with remaining parts taken from reference TRBV9 and TRBJ2-3, reads DSGVTQTPKHLITATGQRVTLRCSPRSGDLSVYWYQQSLDQGLQFLIQYYNGEERAKGNILERFSAQQFPDLHSELNLSSLELGDSALYFCASSLKTSGGLGTDTQYFGPGTRLTVL.

The chain recombines TRBV14 with TRBJ2-2; 8 bases fit TRBD2. The CDR3 runs to 16 residues. Per germline, CDR1 SGHDN and CDR2 FVKESK. Germline trimming cut 4 bases from V and 2 bases from J; bases unmatched to any gene: 6. The CDR3 DNA follows: TGTGCCAGCAGCCGAGAACTAGCGGCAAACACCGGGGAGCTGTTTTTT. This gives the protein CASSRELAANTGELFF.

This chain links TRBV20-1 with TRBJ1-5, with D tentatively TRBD1 (6 bases). Germline CDR1 is DFQATT and CDR2 is SNEGSKA (reference sequence). The CDR3 spans 12 residues. Trimming pared 3 bases from V and 5 bases from J, leaving 8 bases between. CDR3 amino acids: CSASGGHQPQHF. The CDR3 DNA is TGCAGTGCTAGTGGGGGCCATCAGCCCCAGCATTTT.

The V and J genes are TRBV7-3 and TRBJ2-1; TRBD1 matches at 9 bases. This CDR3 has 15 amino acids. In germline, CDR1 is SGHTA, CDR2 FQGTGA. V shed 0 bases and J 6 bases; nucleotides not matched to a gene: 3. The CDR3 bases are TGTGCCAGCAGCTTAACTACGGACAGGGGCAATGAGCAGTTCTTC. Encoded protein: CASSLTTDRGNEQFF.

The chain recombines TRBV5-4 with TRBJ2-3; 13 bases line up with TRBD2. Germline assignment: CDR1 SGHNT and CDR2 YYREEE (reference sequence). The V and J ends lost 4 bases and 5 bases, in that order; junction bases with no gene match: 4. This CDR3 comprises 15 residues. The CDR3 DNA follows: TGTGCCAGCAGCCCAACTAGCGGGGGGGAAGATACGCAGTATTTT. It translates to CASSPTSGGEDTQYF.

The V call is TRBV2, the J call TRBJ2-1; 7 positions agree with TRBD2. This CDR3 has 12 residues. Germline values: CDR1 SNHLY, CDR2 FYNNEI. Trimming took 8 bases from V and 10 from J; bases not matched to a gene: 8. In DNA form, the CDR3 reads TGTGCCAGCGGGGCGCAGCGGGAAGAGCAGTTCTTC. It is translated as CASGAQREEQFF.